One T cell receptor beta chain is described in this entry. Antigen: not known. This sample was included in a study of cytomegalovirus exposure and HLA in healthy donors. Germline V gives CDR1 SGHDN, CDR2 FVKESK. Trimming cost V 6 bases and J 5 bases; bases outside gene matches: 8. This CDR3 spans 14 amino acids. The study, taken as a whole, reports: The availability of immune exposure information extended only to CMV serostatus.

PCR was performed using 60 Vbeta and 13 Jbeta primers. Sequencing was performed with immunoSEQ multiplex PCR; in TCRdb, only in-frame clones are kept and a portion is missing. The sample carries about 70,000 clones, 75% to 90% recorded once. The origin of this receptor is a woman in her 30s in good health and CMV-seronegative. Sequencing was carried out using PBMCs. J is TRBJ2-3 and V is TRBV14; 7 nucleotides agree with TRBD1. The CDR3 protein is CASSFMTGRDTQYF. As DNA, the CDR3 is TGTGCCAGCAGTTTCATGACAGGGCGAGATACGCAGTATTTT.